Each of the 9 T cell receptor beta chains below was sequenced from the same sample in a study of blood T cells in healthy people across ages. It was with a sample-barcoded 5' primer and a J-beta primer mix that a second PCR of roughly 7 to 12 cycles was run. TCRdb ran MiXCR on the 5' RACE reads and lists one entry per CDR3 protein. The repertoire includes about 1.8 million distinct CDR3 sequences, less than 50% of them detected once, and roughly 2% sits in the top ten. The sequencing sample was made of blood. These receptor sequences come from a woman aged 40 to 55 in good health.

This clonotype was counted many times. The V gene is TRBV27, the J gene TRBJ2-5, with TRBD2 identical over 11 bases. This CDR3 has 15 amino acids. V lost 3 bases to trimming and J lost 5 bases; unmatched junction nucleotides: 5. CDR1 is MNHEY, CDR2 SMNVEV, per germline (reference sequence). The CDR3 is CASSLVAGGRETQYF. The DNA of the CDR3 is TGTGCCAGCAGTTTGGTAGCGGGGGGGCGGGAGACCCAGTACTTC.

The chain has TRBV21-1 and TRBJ2-7; the DNA was not used to check the table's D call, TRBD2. TRBV21-1 is a listed pseudogene. The CDR3 spans 15 residues. The CDR3 is CASLRGGALNYEQYF. Written as DNA, the CDR3 is TGTGCCAGCCTCAGGGGGGGGGCCCTAAACTACGAGCAGTACTTC.

The chain recombines TRBV3-1 with TRBJ2-5, with D possibly matching TRBD1 (5 bases). Trimming removed 4 bases at V and 2 bases at J, with 11 bases between. The V gene's germline CDR1 is LGHDT and CDR2 YNNKEL (reference sequence). CDR3 length: 14 residues. The DNA of the CDR3 is TGTGCCAGCAGCCGTGGGGCTAAACAAGAGACCCAGTACTTC. Its protein product is CASSRGAKQETQYF.

This chain links TRBV29-1 with TRBJ1-2; D is uncertain. The V end lost 1 base, the J end lost 8 bases, and 8 bases lay between the germline ends. The CDR3 has 11 amino acids. Germline-derived CDR1 and CDR2 are SQVTM and ANQGSEA. CDR3 sequence (DNA): TGCAGCGTTGAAGGCCGTGGGGGCTACACCTTC. It specifies CSVEGRGGYTF.

The genes are TRBV7-9 and TRBJ1-5, with 8 nucleotides matching TRBD1. The length of the CDR3 is 14 residues. V was clipped by 6 bases and J by 3 bases; unmatched bases: 4. CDR1 SEHNR and CDR2 FQNEAQ come from the germline V gene (reference sequence). The CDR3 spells CASSRDRNNQPQHF. The DNA of the CDR3 is TGTGCCAGCAGTCGGGACAGGAACAATCAGCCCCAGCATTTT.

This clonotype was picked up a small number of times. The J gene is TRBJ2-3, the V gene TRBV20-1; 8 bases match TRBD2. Trimming took 5 bases from V and 2 from J; bases not matched to a gene: 3. CDR3 length equals 13 residues. Germline CDR1 and CDR2: DFQATT and SNEGSKA (reference sequence). The CDR3 DNA reads TGCAGTGCTCGGACTAGCCACACAGATACGCAGTATTTT. Its translation is CSARTSHTDTQYF.

This clonotype was counted once. This chain uses TRBV5-1 with TRBJ2-5; 10 bases are shared with TRBD1. The CDR3 is 16 residues long. V was pared by 4 bases and J by 1 base, with 7 bases of the junction left unmatched. Per germline, CDR1 SGHRS and CDR2 YFSETQ. CDR3 DNA sequence: TGCGCCAGCAGCCCAGACGGGGACAGGGGCCAAGAGACCCAGTACTTC. It encodes CASSPDGDRGQETQYF. The full variable domain, its missing parts supplied by reference TRBV5-1 and TRBJ2-5, is KAGVTQTPRYLIKTRGQQVTLSCSPISGHRSVSWYQQTPGQGLQFLFEYFSETQRNKGNFPGRFSGRQFSNSRSEMNVSTLELGDSALYLCASSPDGDRGQETQYFGPGTRLLVL.

This clonotype has more than one count but fewer than ten. The gene calls are TRBV5-1 and TRBJ2-1; 7 bases fit TRBD2. The germline CDR1 and CDR2 sequences are SGHRS and YFSETQ. CDR3 length equals 11 residues. J was trimmed by 8 bases and V by 7 bases; bases with no gene match: 3. The DNA for the CDR3 is TGCGCCAGCCACGGGGGGTATGAGCAGTTCTTC. Residues: CASHGGYEQFF.

The rearrangement links TRBV4-1 to TRBJ1-2; 7 positions agree with TRBD1. Per germline, CDR1 MGHRA and CDR2 YSYEKL. Losses at the gene ends were 0 bases for V and 4 bases for J; bases not matched to a gene: 8. The CDR3 length is 16 residues. The CDR3 sequence is CASSQDRRGLPYGYTF. CDR3 DNA: TGCGCCAGCAGCCAAGATCGGAGGGGGCTGCCCTATGGCTACACCTTC.